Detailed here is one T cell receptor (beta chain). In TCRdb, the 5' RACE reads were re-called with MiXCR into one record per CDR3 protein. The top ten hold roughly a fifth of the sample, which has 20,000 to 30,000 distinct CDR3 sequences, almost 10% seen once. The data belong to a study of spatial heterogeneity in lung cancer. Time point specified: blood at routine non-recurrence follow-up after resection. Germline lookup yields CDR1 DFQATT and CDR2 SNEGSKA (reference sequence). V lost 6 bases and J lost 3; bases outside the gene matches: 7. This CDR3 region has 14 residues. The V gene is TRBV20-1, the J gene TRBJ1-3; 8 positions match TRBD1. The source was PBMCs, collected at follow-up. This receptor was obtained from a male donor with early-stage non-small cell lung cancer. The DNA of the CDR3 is TGCAGTGCCTCCGACAGGGGCGGTGGAAACACCATATATTTT. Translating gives CSASDRGGGNTIYF.